A selection of T cell receptor beta chains follows, all from one sample in a study of regulatory T cells in long-lasting Graves disease. TCRdb re-analysed the multiplex PCR reads in MiXCR, keeping a single row per CDR3 protein. The sample holds 400,000 or so distinct CDR3 sequences, about a quarter seen once. Sequenced material: peripheral blood mononuclear cells (PBMCs), taken when the disease was refractory, from a patient treated with antithyroid drugs. The receptors were sampled from a female donor with Graves disease. CDR3s include the opening cysteine and the closing phenylalanine or tryptophan. Each record gives: D gene, J gene, V gene, clone size, CDR3 length, CDR3 DNA, CDR3 protein. The D gene is left open where the match is weak. Size is stated for part of the rows, as once, few or many counts, or as a class when the clone is expanded.

d_call: TRBD2; j_call: TRBJ2-2; v_call: TRBV5-1; clone_size: -; cdr3_length: 17; cdr3_nt: TGCGCCAGCAGTCAAGGACTAGCGGGAGGGTACACCGGGGAGCTGTTTTTT; cdr3_aa: CASSQGLAGGYTGELFF
d_call: TRBD1; j_call: TRBJ1-2; v_call: TRBV7-6; clone_size: few; cdr3_length: 16; cdr3_nt: TGTGCCAGCAGCTTAGTGGACAGGGAAGTCGCAGATGGCTACACCTTC; cdr3_aa: CASSLVDREVADGYTF
d_call: -; j_call: TRBJ2-7; v_call: TRBV6-1; clone_size: many; cdr3_length: 14; cdr3_nt: TGTGCCAGCAGTGACGTTGGGGGCTCCTACGAGCAGTACTTC; cdr3_aa: CASSDVGGSYEQYF
d_call: TRBD2; j_call: TRBJ2-2; v_call: TRBV29-1; clone_size: -; cdr3_length: 15; cdr3_nt: TGCAGCGTTTCCAGCGGGAGGGGAAACACCGGGGAGCTGTTTTTT; cdr3_aa: CSVSSGRGNTGELFF
d_call: -; j_call: TRBJ1-6; v_call: TRBV30; clone_size: many; cdr3_length: 12; cdr3_nt: TGTGCCTGGAGCCCCGGGCATTCACCCCTCCACTTT; cdr3_aa: CAWSPGHSPLHF
d_call: TRBD1; j_call: TRBJ1-2; v_call: TRBV12-3/TRBV12-4; clone_size: many; cdr3_length: 15; cdr3_nt: TGTGCCAGCAGTGTAGGACAGGGGGTTAACTATGGCTACACCTTC; cdr3_aa: CASSVGQGVNYGYTF
d_call: -; j_call: TRBJ1-2; v_call: TRBV2; clone_size: many; cdr3_length: 11; cdr3_nt: TGTGCCAGCAGTGATCATTTTGGGGACACTTTC; cdr3_aa: CASSDHFGDTF
d_call: TRBD2; j_call: TRBJ2-5; v_call: TRBV5-1; clone_size: -; cdr3_length: 14; cdr3_nt: TGCGCCAGCGGACTGCGCGGGGGACAAGAGACCCAGTACTTC; cdr3_aa: CASGLRGGQETQYF
d_call: -; j_call: TRBJ2-2; v_call: TRBV19; clone_size: -; cdr3_length: 16; cdr3_nt: TGTGCCAGTAGTATCGCCAGACAGGCGAACACCGGGGAGCTGTTTTTT; cdr3_aa: CASSIARQANTGELFF
d_call: TRBD1; j_call: TRBJ1-6; v_call: TRBV10-3; clone_size: few; cdr3_length: 14; cdr3_nt: TGTGCCATCAGTGGCCGACAGGGAAGTTCACCCCTCCACTTT; cdr3_aa: CAISGRQGSSPLHF
d_call: -; j_call: TRBJ1-1; v_call: TRBV12-3/TRBV12-4; clone_size: many; cdr3_length: 15; cdr3_nt: TGTGCCAGCACCTTTTTCGGCGGGGAGGGCACTGAAGCTTTCTTT; cdr3_aa: CASTFFGGEGTEAFF
d_call: -; j_call: TRBJ2-7; v_call: TRBV2; clone_size: -; cdr3_length: 12; cdr3_nt: TGTGCCAGCAGTGAAGCTAGCCGCGAGCAGTACTTC; cdr3_aa: CASSEASREQYF
d_call: -; j_call: TRBJ1-1; v_call: TRBV28; clone_size: many; cdr3_length: 14; cdr3_nt: TGTGCCAGCACCCAGCGGGGGCCGAACACTGAAGCTTTCTTT; cdr3_aa: CASTQRGPNTEAFF
d_call: TRBD2; j_call: TRBJ2-7; v_call: TRBV18; clone_size: -; cdr3_length: 15; cdr3_nt: TGTGCCAGCTCACCGGGGGAGGGGCGTACCTACGAGCAGTACTTC; cdr3_aa: CASSPGEGRTYEQYF
d_call: -; j_call: TRBJ1-1; v_call: TRBV27; clone_size: few; cdr3_length: 13; cdr3_nt: TGTGCCAGCAGTCTCCTGATAACCACTGAAGCTTTCTTT; cdr3_aa: CASSLLITTEAFF
d_call: TRBD1; j_call: TRBJ1-6; v_call: TRBV6-2/TRBV6-3; clone_size: -; cdr3_length: 18; cdr3_nt: TGTGCCAGCAGTTACTCGAGGGACAGAATCCGAAATAATTCACCCCTCCACTTT; cdr3_aa: CASSYSRDRIRNNSPLHF
d_call: TRBD1; j_call: TRBJ1-3; v_call: TRBV7-2; clone_size: -; cdr3_length: 15; cdr3_nt: TGTGCCAGCAGCTCACAGGGGAACTCTGGAAACACCATATATTTT; cdr3_aa: CASSSQGNSGNTIYF
d_call: TRBD1; j_call: TRBJ1-6; v_call: TRBV28; clone_size: many; cdr3_length: 14; cdr3_nt: TGTGCCAGCAAAACCACAGGGGATTACTCACCCCTCCACTTT; cdr3_aa: CASKTTGDYSPLHF
d_call: -; j_call: TRBJ2-1; v_call: TRBV5-1; clone_size: -; cdr3_length: 12; cdr3_nt: TGCGCCAGCAGCGGGACTTACAATGAGCAGTTCTTC; cdr3_aa: CASSGTYNEQFF
d_call: -; j_call: TRBJ1-5; v_call: TRBV19; clone_size: few; cdr3_length: 14; cdr3_nt: TGTGCCAGTAGAATGGACCTCGGCAATCAGCCCCAGCATTTT; cdr3_aa: CASRMDLGNQPQHF
d_call: TRBD2; j_call: TRBJ2-7; v_call: TRBV6-1; clone_size: -; cdr3_length: 15; cdr3_nt: TGTGCCATAACACGACCTAGCGGGGGCAACTACGAGCAGTACTTC; cdr3_aa: CAITRPSGGNYEQYF
d_call: -; j_call: TRBJ2-2; v_call: TRBV28; clone_size: few; cdr3_length: 12; cdr3_nt: TGTGCCTGCAGCTCGGACACCGGGGAGCTGTTTTTT; cdr3_aa: CACSSDTGELFF
d_call: TRBD1; j_call: TRBJ1-1; v_call: TRBV29-1; clone_size: -; cdr3_length: 13; cdr3_nt: TGCAGCATAGGGACAGGGTCAGTCACTGAAGCTTTCTTT; cdr3_aa: CSIGTGSVTEAFF
d_call: -; j_call: TRBJ2-5; v_call: TRBV28; clone_size: many; cdr3_length: 15; cdr3_nt: TGTGCCAGCAGTTTAGGCGCGAGGAGGTGGGAGACCCAGTACTTC; cdr3_aa: CASSLGARRWETQYF
d_call: TRBD2; j_call: TRBJ2-2; v_call: TRBV2; clone_size: many; cdr3_length: 15; cdr3_nt: TGTGCCAGCCAAAAGCGGGGGGCGAACACCGGGGAGCTGTTTTTT; cdr3_aa: CASQKRGANTGELFF
d_call: -; j_call: TRBJ2-5; v_call: TRBV5-4; clone_size: -; cdr3_length: 17; cdr3_nt: TGTGCCAGCAGCTTGGCCGTTGGGGCCGGGGGAGAAGAGACCCAGTACTTC; cdr3_aa: CASSLAVGAGGEETQYF
d_call: -; j_call: TRBJ2-2; v_call: TRBV2; clone_size: many; cdr3_length: 17; cdr3_nt: TGTGCCAGCAGTGAAACTGATGCCGGGAGAAGGACCGGGGAGCTGTTTTTT; cdr3_aa: CASSETDAGRRTGELFF
d_call: -; j_call: TRBJ1-1; v_call: TRBV6-1; clone_size: -; cdr3_length: 13; cdr3_nt: TGTGCCAGCAGTCCGATTATGAACACTGGAGCTTTCTTT; cdr3_aa: CASSPIMNTGAFF
d_call: TRBD1; j_call: TRBJ2-7; v_call: TRBV20-1; clone_size: many; cdr3_length: 13; cdr3_nt: TGCAGTGCTAGAGAGCCTACAGGGGATAAGCAGTACTTC; cdr3_aa: CSAREPTGDKQYF
d_call: -; j_call: TRBJ2-7; v_call: TRBV4-2; clone_size: few; cdr3_length: 15; cdr3_nt: TGTGCCAGCAGCCAAGAAGGGGGGGCGTACTACGAGCAGTACTTC; cdr3_aa: CASSQEGGAYYEQYF
d_call: -; j_call: TRBJ2-6; v_call: TRBV5-6; clone_size: -; cdr3_length: 14; cdr3_nt: TGTGCCAGCAGCTTTCAAACTGGGGCCAACGTCCTGACTTTC; cdr3_aa: CASSFQTGANVLTF
d_call: -; j_call: TRBJ2-2; v_call: TRBV9; clone_size: few; cdr3_length: 16; cdr3_nt: TGTGCCAGCAGCGTTGGGGTCCGGGCGAACACCGGGGAGCTGTTTTTT; cdr3_aa: CASSVGVRANTGELFF
d_call: -; j_call: TRBJ1-2; v_call: TRBV20-1; clone_size: few; cdr3_length: 15; cdr3_nt: TGCAGTGCTAGTAGCCTGGTGACGGGAGGGAATGGCTACACCTTC; cdr3_aa: CSASSLVTGGNGYTF
d_call: TRBD1; j_call: TRBJ2-7; v_call: TRBV12-3/TRBV12-4; clone_size: many; cdr3_length: 14; cdr3_nt: TGTGCCAGCAGTGGGGACAGGCGCTCCTACGAGCAGTACTTC; cdr3_aa: CASSGDRRSYEQYF
d_call: -; j_call: TRBJ1-5; v_call: TRBV12-3/TRBV12-4; clone_size: few; cdr3_length: 15; cdr3_nt: TGTGCCGGCACCCTATCCTCGAGGGTGGATCAGCCCCAGCATTTT; cdr3_aa: CAGTLSSRVDQPQHF